This T cell receptor beta chain is from a study of cytomegalovirus exposure and HLA in healthy donors. Trimming removed 3 bases at V and 2 bases at J, with 10 bases between. This CDR3 is 14 amino acids long. Germline values: CDR1 SGHTA, CDR2 FQGNSA. PCR primers comprised 60 Vbeta and 13 Jbeta primers. Method: immunoSEQ multiplex PCR; TCRdb's copy keeps in-frame clones and lacks some. This table holds 100,000 to 150,000 clones, more than 80% found once. With regard to this clone: Its target is unknown.

As for the donors, each was a healthy bone marrow donor. Whole-study findings and limits: Some highly shared sequence variants likely arose as a pipeline artifact.

The V call is TRBV7-2, the J call TRBJ2-5; maybe TRBD2 (5 bases). The TCR sequence derives from a woman aged 40 to 50 in good health and CMV-seropositive. Sample: PBMCs. CDR3 bases: TGTGCCAGCAGCTTTGGTGGGAGTCAAGAGACCCAGTACTTC. It translates to CASSFGGSQETQYF. The whole variable domain, remainder taken from reference TRBV7-2 and TRBJ2-5, is GAGVSQSPSNKVTEKGKDVELRCDPISGHTALYWYRQSLGQGLEFLIYFQGNSAPDKSGLPSDRFSAERTGGSVSTLTIQRTQQEDSAVYLCASSFGGSQETQYFGPGTRLLVL.